This T cell receptor beta chain emerged from a study of CD8 T cells in ankylosing spondylitis. It was by quantitative 5'-RACE with molecular barcodes that TCR beta libraries were made. From the 5' RACE reads, TCRdb called clonotypes with MiXCR, one entry per CDR3 protein. The sample lists about 300,000 distinct CDR3 sequences; around a tenth were seen once. Trimming shortened V by 0 bases and J by 5 bases, and 13 bases separated the two germline ends. Germline V lookup: CDR1 SGHRS, CDR2 YFSETQ. The CDR3 runs 15 residues. Sequencing input: blood, either unsorted or a sorted T cell fraction (not recorded which). V and J are TRBV5-1 and TRBJ2-3; possible D gene TRBD1, 6 bases. This sequence was found in a female donor with ankylosing spondylitis or in good health (not recorded which). The CDR3 bases are TGCGCCAGCAGCTTGGAGGCGCAGGGGATAGATACGCAGTATTTT. Protein: CASSLEAQGIDTQYF.